This T cell receptor beta chain was sequenced in a study of control samples from healthy donors and cancer patients. Losses at the gene ends were 0 bases for V and 4 bases for J; bases not matched to a gene: 2. The CDR3 is made up of 15 amino acids. Germline values: CDR1 SGDLS, CDR2 YYNGEE. Some clones are missing from TCRdb's copy, which holds only in-frame ones; the method was immunoSEQ multiplex PCR. The table lists 90,000 to 100,000 clones, approximately 81% of them singletons, with roughly a tenth in the top ten. The specimen sequenced was blood. This clonotype was sampled from a woman in her twenties or thirties in good health. J is TRBJ2-2 and V is TRBV9; 8 bases agree with TRBD1. The CDR3 region is CASSVGQGFTGELFF. The CDR3 DNA follows: TGTGCCAGCAGCGTAGGACAGGGGTTCACCGGGGAGCTGTTTTTT.